Following are 10 T cell receptor beta chains from one sample sequenced in a study of shared clonotypes between healthy human individuals. Generated by immunoSEQ multiplex PCR, the TCRdb table keeps only in-frame clones and is missing some. The sample carries about 1.5 million clones, 95% to 99% recorded once. The sequencing input was naive CD4+ T cells sorted from blood. Subset here: CD45RA+ positively selected. The receptor source for this set is a man aged 30 to 39 in good health.

This chain links TRBV7-3 with TRBJ2-1; tentatively, D is TRBD2 (6 bases). The ends were cut back, 2 bases at V and 2 bases at J, with 10 bases in the middle. The germline CDR1 and CDR2 sequences are SGHTA and FQGTGA. The length of the CDR3 is 15 residues. The CDR3 DNA is TGTGCCAGCAGCTTAGGTAGCGGAACCTACAATGAGCAGTTCTTC. This translates into CASSLGSGTYNEQFF.

Concerning this clone: The junction does not match germline at one end; this may be a read error. The rearrangement links TRBV7-7 to TRBJ2-1; a weak D match, TRBD2 (5 bases). The germline V gene has CDR1 SSHAT and CDR2 FNYEAQ (reference sequence). The CDR3 runs 15 residues. CDR3 nucleotides: TGTGCTAGCAGCTTTTCCCTAGAGGGAGACACTGAGCAGTTCTTC. The encoded protein is CASSFSLEGDTEQFF.

The chain carries TRBV9 and TRBJ2-7; a weak D match, TRBD1 (6 bases). The CDR3 extends over 14 amino acids. The germline gives CDR1 SGDLS, CDR2 YYNGEE. V was pared by 6 bases and J by 3 bases, with 16 bases between. The CDR3 bases are TGTGCCAGCACCAAAACAGGGAGTGACTACGAGCAGTACTTC. As protein: CASTKTGSDYEQYF.

The CDR3, as DNA: TGTGCCAGTAGTATATTCGTAGATAATCAGCCCCAGCATTTT. This codes for CASSIFVDNQPQHF. The genes are TRBV19 and TRBJ1-5; D unresolved. V lost 2 bases and J 4 bases, leaving 9 bases between the germline ends. The CDR3 consists of 14 residues. Germline values: CDR1 LNHDA, CDR2 SQIVND (reference sequence).

The J gene is TRBJ1-1, the V gene TRBV5-4; D not certain. V shed 5 bases and J shed 1 base, with 9 bases lying between them. Germline CDR1 is SGHNT and CDR2 is YYREEE (reference sequence). CDR3 length equals 13 residues. The CDR3 nucleotides are TGTGCCAGCAGTTATACAGAGAACACTGAAGCTTTCTTT. This encodes CASSYTENTEAFF.

The chain links TRBV5-6 to TRBJ2-7; the D gene is possibly TRBD1 (6 bases). The CDR3 has 15 residues. V dropped 4 bases and J dropped 5 bases, with 19 bases sitting between them. CDR1 and CDR2 from the germline V gene are SGHDT and YYEEEE. The CDR3 reads CASSPAADRANEQYF. CDR3 coding DNA: TGTGCCAGCAGCCCGGCCGCGGACAGAGCCAACGAGCAGTACTTC.

This sequence joins TRBV27 and TRBJ2-7; 7 bases are shared with TRBD2. CDR3 length: 14 residues. Germline trimming cut 8 bases from V and 2 bases from J; bases unmatched to any gene: 9. Germline values: CDR1 MNHEY, CDR2 SMNVEV (reference sequence). The CDR3 region is CASRKAGYPYEQYF. CDR3 DNA: TGTGCCAGCCGAAAAGCGGGGTACCCCTACGAGCAGTACTTC.

In nucleotides, the CDR3 is TGTGCCAGTAGTATACCCGGGCCGGTCTCCTACAATGAGCAGTTCTTC. This translates into CASSIPGPVSYNEQFF. The rearrangement links TRBV19 to TRBJ2-1; D unresolved. V lost 2 bases and J 0 bases, leaving 11 bases between the germline ends. The CDR3 totals 16 residues. Germline CDR1 is LNHDA and CDR2 is SQIVND (reference sequence).

The chain carries TRBV11-2 and TRBJ2-5; D is ambiguous. The CDR3 contains 14 residues. Germline CDR1 reads SGHAT; CDR2 reads FQNNGV. Trimming left V 4 bases short and J 0 bases short, with 9 bases between. Here the CDR3 reads CASSWGSYQETQYF. The CDR3 DNA reads TGTGCCAGCAGCTGGGGAAGTTACCAAGAGACCCAGTACTTC.

The V and J genes are TRBV28 and TRBJ1-5; no reliable D call. The CDR3 has 12 residues. The germline V gene encodes CDR1 MDHEN and CDR2 SYDVKM. Trimming took 5 bases from V and 3 from J, leaving 5 bases between them. In DNA, the CDR3 is TGTGCCAGCAGTAAGATCAATCAGCCCCAGCATTTT. Amino acid sequence: CASSKINQPQHF. The full variable domain, rest sourced from reference TRBV28 and TRBJ1-5, is DVKVTQSSRYLVKRTGEKVFLECVQDMDHENMFWYRQDPGLGLRLIYFSYDVKMKEKGDIPEGYSVSREKKERFSLILESASTNQTSMYLCASSKINQPQHFGDGTRLSIL.